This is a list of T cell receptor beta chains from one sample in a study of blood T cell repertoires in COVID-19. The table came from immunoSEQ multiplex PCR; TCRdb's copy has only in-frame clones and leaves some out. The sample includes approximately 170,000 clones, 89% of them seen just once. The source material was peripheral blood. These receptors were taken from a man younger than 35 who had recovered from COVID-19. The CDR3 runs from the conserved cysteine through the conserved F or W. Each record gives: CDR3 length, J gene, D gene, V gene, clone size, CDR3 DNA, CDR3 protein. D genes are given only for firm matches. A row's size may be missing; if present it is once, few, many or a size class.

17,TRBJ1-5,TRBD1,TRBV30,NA,TGTGCCTGGAGTGTTCCCCCTTGGACAGGTCGTTCGAAGCCCCAGCATTTT,CAWSVPPWTGRSKPQHF
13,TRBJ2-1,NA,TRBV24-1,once,TGTGCCACGCGACAGTCTGCCTACAATGAGCAGTTCTTC,CATRQSAYNEQFF
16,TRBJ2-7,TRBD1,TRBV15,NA,TGTGCCACCAGCAGCAGCTGGCGGACAGGGTCCAACGAGCAGTACTTC,CATSSSWRTGSNEQYF
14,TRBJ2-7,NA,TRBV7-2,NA,TGTGCCAGCAGCTCATATCGGGAGAGCTACGAGCAGTACTTC,CASSSYRESYEQYF
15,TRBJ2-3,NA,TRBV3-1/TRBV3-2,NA,TGTGCCAGCAGCCAAGGTCGGGGGAGCGCAGATACGCAGTATTTT,CASSQGRGSADTQYF
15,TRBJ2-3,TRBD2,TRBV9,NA,TGTGCCAGCAGCGTCACAGCGGGGGCCACAGATACGCAGTATTTT,CASSVTAGATDTQYF
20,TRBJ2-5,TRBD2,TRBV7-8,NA,TGTGCCAGCAGCTTCCCTGGAGGGGAGGGTTTAGCGGGAGTTAGAGAGACCCAGTACTTC,CASSFPGGEGLAGVRETQYF
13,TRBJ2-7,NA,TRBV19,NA,TGTGCCAGTAGTATAGCAGGGACCTACGAGCAGTACTTC,CASSIAGTYEQYF
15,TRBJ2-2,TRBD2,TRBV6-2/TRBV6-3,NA,TGTGCCAGCAGTCGCCAGCGGGAGAGCACCGGGGAGCTGTTTTTT,CASSRQRESTGELFF
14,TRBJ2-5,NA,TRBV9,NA,TGTGCCAGCAGCGGACTTCAGGGTCCAGGGTCCCAGTACTTC,CASSGLQGPGSQYF
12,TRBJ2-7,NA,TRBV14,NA,TGTGCCAGCAGCCAAGTCGGCTACGAGCAGTACTTC,CASSQVGYEQYF